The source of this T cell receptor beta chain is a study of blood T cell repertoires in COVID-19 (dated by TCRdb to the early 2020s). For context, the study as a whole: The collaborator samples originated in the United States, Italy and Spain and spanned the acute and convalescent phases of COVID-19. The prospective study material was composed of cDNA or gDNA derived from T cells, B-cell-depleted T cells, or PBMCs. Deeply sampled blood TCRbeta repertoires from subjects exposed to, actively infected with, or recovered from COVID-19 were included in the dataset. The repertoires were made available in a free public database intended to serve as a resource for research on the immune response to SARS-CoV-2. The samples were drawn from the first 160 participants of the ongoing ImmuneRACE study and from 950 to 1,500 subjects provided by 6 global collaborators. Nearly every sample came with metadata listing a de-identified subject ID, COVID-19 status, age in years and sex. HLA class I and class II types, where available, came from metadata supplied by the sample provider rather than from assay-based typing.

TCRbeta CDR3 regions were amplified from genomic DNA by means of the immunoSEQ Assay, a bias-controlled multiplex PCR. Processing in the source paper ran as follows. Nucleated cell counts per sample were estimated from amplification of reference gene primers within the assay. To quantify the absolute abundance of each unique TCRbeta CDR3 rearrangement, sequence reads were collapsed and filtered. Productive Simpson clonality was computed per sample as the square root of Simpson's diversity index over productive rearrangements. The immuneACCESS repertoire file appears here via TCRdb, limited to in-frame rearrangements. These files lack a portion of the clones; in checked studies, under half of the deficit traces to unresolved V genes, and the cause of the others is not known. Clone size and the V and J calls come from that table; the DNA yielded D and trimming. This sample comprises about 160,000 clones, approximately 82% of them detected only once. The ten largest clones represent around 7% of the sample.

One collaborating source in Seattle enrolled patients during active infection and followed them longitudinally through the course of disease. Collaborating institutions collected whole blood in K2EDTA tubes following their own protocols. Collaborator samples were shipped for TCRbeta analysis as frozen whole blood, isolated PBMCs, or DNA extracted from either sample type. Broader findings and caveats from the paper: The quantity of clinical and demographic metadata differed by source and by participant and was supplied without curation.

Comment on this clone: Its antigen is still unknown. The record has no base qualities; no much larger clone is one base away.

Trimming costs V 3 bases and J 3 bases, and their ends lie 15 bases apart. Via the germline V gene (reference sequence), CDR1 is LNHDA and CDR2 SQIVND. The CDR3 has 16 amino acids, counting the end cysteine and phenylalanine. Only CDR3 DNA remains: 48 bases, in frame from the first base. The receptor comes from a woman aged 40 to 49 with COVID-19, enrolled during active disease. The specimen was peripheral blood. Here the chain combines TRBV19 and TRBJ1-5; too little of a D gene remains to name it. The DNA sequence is TGTGCCAGTAGTATTGCAGGCAGAGGGAACAATCAGCCCCAGCATTTT. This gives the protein CASSIAGRGNNQPQHF.